The source of this T cell receptor (beta chain) is a study of blood T cell repertoires in COVID-19. As for the study in general: Sample material is recorded as cDNA or gDNA derived from T cells, B-cell-depleted T cells, or PBMCs.

All enrollees were roughly 18 to 100 years old and from approximately 24 US areas. Profiled with immunoSEQ multiplex PCR; TCRdb holds only in-frame clones, not every one. The data show 140,000 or so clones, roughly 80% seen once. On this clone itself: At the DNA level, this CDR3 is encoded by other sequences in the same sample as well.

The CDR3 is 16 amino acids. CDR1 and CDR2 from the germline V gene are SGDLS and YYNGEE. J was trimmed by 1 base and V by 0 bases; bases with no gene match: 3. The clonotype comes from a young woman who had been exposed to COVID-19. Sequencing was done on a sample of PBMCs or T cells enriched from blood (not recorded which). The genes are TRBV9 and TRBJ2-7, with 11 bases lining up with TRBD2. The chain's CDR3 is CASSVGGTSGSYEQYF. CDR3 DNA sequence: TGTGCCAGCAGCGTAGGAGGGACTAGCGGATCCTACGAGCAGTACTTC.